This entry lists 21 T cell receptor beta chains sequenced from one sample in a study of metastatic and nonmetastatic thyroid tumors. No treatment had been given to any patient before thyroid surgery. TCRdb re-clonotyped the PCR reads via MiXCR. This table has some 35,000 clones, roughly 35% appearing once. Sequenced input: tumor tissue. The receptors stem from a female donor with papillary thyroid cancer or a benign thyroid nodule (not recorded which). Some clones in this sample may be carry-over from other donors' samples.

This clone showed up just a few times. This chain connects TRBV6-2 or TRBV6-3 to TRBJ1-1; D ambiguous. With 4 bases removed from V and 4 bases from J, the gap between germline ends came to 10 bases. CDR3 length: 13 residues. The germline CDR1 and CDR2 sequences are MNHEY and SVGEGT. CDR3 in DNA: TGTGCCAGCAGTTTGAGACGGGGCACTGAAGCTTTCTTT. This translates into CASSLRRGTEAFF.

The chain recombines TRBV5-1 with TRBJ1-2; D remains ambiguous. Trimming cost V 0 bases and J 3 bases, with 12 bases left between them. CDR3 length: 15 amino acids. From germline, CDR1 is SGHRS and CDR2 YFSETQ. The CDR3 sequence: CASSLVPRWDYGYTF. The CDR3 bases are TGCGCCAGCAGCTTGGTTCCCAGGTGGGACTATGGCTACACCTTC. The full variable domain, with the rest looked up from reference TRBV5-1 and TRBJ1-2, is KAGVTQTPRYLIKTRGQQVTLSCSPISGHRSVSWYQQTPGQGLQFLFEYFSETQRNKGNFPGRFSGRQFSNSRSEMNVSTLELGDSALYLCASSLVPRWDYGYTFGSGTRLTVV.

CDR3 in amino acids: CASSMGTGFGELFF. CDR3 nucleotide sequence: TGTGCCAGTAGTATGGGGACAGGTTTCGGGGAGCTGTTTTTT. This chain links TRBV19 with TRBJ2-2; 8 positions match TRBD1. Germline lookup yields CDR1 LNHDA and CDR2 SQIVND (reference sequence). V trimming: 3 bases; J trimming: 7 bases; junction bases outside the gene matches: 4. The CDR3 sequence is 14 residues long.

This clone was found a few times. The CDR3 spells CASSESVTGDYGYTF. DNA for the CDR3: TGTGCCAGCAGTGAAAGTGTGACAGGTGACTATGGCTACACCTTC. This chain joins TRBV6-1 and TRBJ1-2, with D possibly being TRBD1 (6 bases). Trimming cost V 2 bases and J 3 bases, with 13 bases left between them. There are 15 residues in the CDR3. The germline gives CDR1 MNHNS, CDR2 SASEGT.

There are a few counts of this clone. V is TRBV6-1 and J is TRBJ2-5; 11 bases are a match to TRBD2. The CDR3 has 17 residues. With 5 bases clipped from V and 4 bases from J, the junction kept 12 bases outside the gene matches. Per the germline V gene, CDR1 is MNHNS and CDR2 is SASEGT. This CDR3 is CASSRGTSGHLGETQYF. CDR3 DNA: TGTGCCAGCAGTCGAGGGACTAGCGGCCACTTGGGAGAGACCCAGTACTTC.

A few counts support this clone. The gene calls are TRBV28 and TRBJ1-1; unclear D gene. V lost 6 bases and J 0 bases, leaving 14 bases between the germline ends. The CDR3 consists of 15 residues. Germline V gene lookup returns CDR1 MDHEN and CDR2 SYDVKM. This chain's CDR3 is CASSRKTLMNTEAFF. The CDR3 DNA reads as TGTGCCAGCAGCCGAAAGACCCTAATGAACACTGAAGCTTTCTTT.

This clone was seen a handful of times. The V and J genes are TRBV6-1 and TRBJ2-2; perhaps TRBD2 as D (6 bases). The CDR3 runs 17 residues. Germline-derived CDR1 and CDR2 are MNHNS and SASEGT. V was pared by 6 bases and J by 0 bases, with 17 bases between. CDR3 coding DNA: TGTGCCAGCAGACTACGTGGCCTAGCGCCGAACACCGGGGAGCTGTTTTTT. This sequence encodes CASRLRGLAPNTGELFF.

V and J are TRBV27 and TRBJ1-5; TRBD1 matches 9 bases. Germline lookup yields CDR1 MNHEY and CDR2 SMNVEV (reference sequence). V shed 5 bases, J shed 9 bases, and the junction held 8 bases outside the gene matches. CDR3 length equals 14 residues. CDR3 residues: CASSTDRGKPPQHF. The CDR3 nucleotides read TGTGCCAGCAGTACCGACAGGGGGAAACCGCCCCAGCATTTT.

The V gene is TRBV13, the J gene TRBJ2-3, with a weak D call TRBD1 (6 bases). Germline V gives CDR1 PRHDT, CDR2 FYEKMQ (reference sequence). V was clipped by 2 bases and J by 5 bases, with 11 bases between them. The CDR3 consists of 14 residues. CDR3 DNA: TGTGCCAGCAGCTTAACAGGGAGTAGAGATACGCAGTATTTT. This gives the protein CASSLTGSRDTQYF.

This clone was detected only a few times. This rearrangement joins TRBV6-1 to TRBJ2-7; either TRBD1 or TRBD2 may supply D (6 bases each). Trimming stripped 10 bases from V and 4 bases from J, with 26 bases between. The CDR3 has 16 amino acids. Germline lookup yields CDR1 MNHNS and CDR2 SASEGT. CDR3 protein: CATLPEAKGGGYEQYF. In nucleotides, the CDR3 is TGTGCCACCCTTCCGGAGGCGAAGGGGGGCGGGTACGAGCAGTACTTC.

This chain connects TRBV28 to TRBJ2-7, with D possibly TRBD2 on 6 matching bases. The CDR3 covers 15 residues. The germline gives CDR1 MDHEN, CDR2 SYDVKM. Trimming shortened V by 3 bases and J by 0 bases, and 12 bases separated the two germline ends. The CDR3: CASSFLDYLSYEQYF. In DNA form, the CDR3 reads TGTGCCAGCAGTTTTCTGGACTACCTCTCCTACGAGCAGTACTTC.

This clone was seen more than once but under ten times. This sequence joins TRBV6-6 and TRBJ2-1, with TRBD2 matching over 8 bases. The CDR3 loop spans 13 amino acids. V lost 8 bases to trimming and J lost 4 bases; unmatched junction nucleotides: 4. Looked up from germline, CDR1 is MNHNY and CDR2 is SVGAGI (reference sequence). CDR3 sequence reads: CASVSGNYNEQFF. In DNA form, the CDR3 reads TGTGCCAGCGTTAGCGGGAATTACAATGAGCAGTTCTTC.

Of note for this clone: At one end, the junction sequence differs from germline, possibly due to a read error. The chain employs TRBV6-1 and TRBJ2-7; possibly TRBD2 for D (6 bases). This CDR3 contains 14 residues. Germline V lookup: CDR1 MNHNS, CDR2 SASEGT. The CDR3 loop is CASAGGVFGYEKYF. The CDR3 region has the DNA TGTGCCAGCGCAGGAGGGGTATTCGGGTACGAGAAGTACTTC.

The chain has TRBV30 and TRBJ1-5; D may be TRBD1 (5 bases). The CDR3 loop spans 16 amino acids. V was trimmed by 0 bases and J by 2 bases, leaving 14 bases between them. The germline V gene has CDR1 GTSNPN and CDR2 SVGIG (reference sequence). DNA of the CDR3: TGTGCCTGGAGTGTAATCGGGGCCTTCGGCAATCAGCCCCAGCATTTT. As protein: CAWSVIGAFGNQPQHF.

This clone has more than one count but fewer than ten. The genes are TRBV6-2 or TRBV6-3 and TRBJ1-3; 10 nucleotides line up with TRBD1. CDR3 size: 16 residues. After removal of 6 bases from V and 3 bases from J, the junction contained 8 bases not matched to a gene. Germline CDR1 MNHEY, CDR2 SVGEGT. For the CDR3, the DNA is TGTGCCAGCAGATACCCGGGACAGGGGAATGGAAACACCATATATTTT. It is translated as CASRYPGQGNGNTIYF.

V and J are TRBV7-8 and TRBJ2-7; D might be TRBD1 (7 bases). The CDR3 runs 14 residues. Trimming took 3 bases from V and 3 from J, leaving 12 bases between them. The germline V gene encodes CDR1 SGHVS and CDR2 FQNEAQ. This CDR3 is CASSFGTAGYEQYF. The CDR3 DNA reads TGTGCCAGCAGCTTCGGGACAGCGGGCTACGAGCAGTACTTC. Complete variable domain (other parts from reference TRBV7-8 and TRBJ2-7): GAGVSQSPRYKVAKRGQDVALRCDPISGHVSLFWYQQALGQGPEFLTYFQNEAQLDKSGLPSDRFFAERPEGSVSTLKIQRTQQEDSAVYLCASSFGTAGYEQYFGPGTRLTVT.

The V call is TRBV9, the J call TRBJ2-3; the match to TRBD2 covers 13 bases. The ends lost 3 bases at V and 2 bases at J; junction bases unmatched: 3. This CDR3 comprises 16 residues. CDR1 and CDR2 (germline): SGDLS, YYNGEE. The CDR3 region has the DNA TGTGCCAGCAGCGCGGGACTAGCGGGGAACACAGATACGCAGTATTTT. Translated: CASSAGLAGNTDTQYF.

The J gene is TRBJ1-2, the V gene TRBV6-1, with unresolved D. The CDR3 contains 14 residues. Germline CDR1 MNHNS, CDR2 SASEGT. V lost 1 base, J lost 0 bases, and 6 bases lay in between. In DNA, the CDR3 is TGTGCCAGCAGTGAAGTCATTACTAACTATGGCTACACCTTC. Translated: CASSEVITNYGYTF.

This clone occurred a few times. The V and J genes are TRBV7-3 and TRBJ2-7, with TRBD2 identical over 9 bases. Germline CDR1 and CDR2: SGHTA and FQGTGA. CDR3 length equals 13 residues. V lost 5 bases, J lost 9 bases, and 8 bases stayed unmatched. Here the CDR3 DNA reads TGTGCCAGCAGCCCGGGACTAGCCCAAGGGCAGTACTTC. The encoded protein is CASSPGLAQGQYF.

The chain combines TRBV4-1 with TRBJ2-7, with 11 bases aligning to TRBD1. J gave up 4 bases and V 4 bases, and 3 bases lay outside the gene matches. Germline values: CDR1 MGHRA, CDR2 YSYEKL. This CDR3 is 14 amino acids long. The CDR3 nucleotides are TGCGCCAGCAGCCCGGGACAGGGGGAGTACGAGCAGTACTTC. Its protein product is CASSPGQGEYEQYF.

The chain combines TRBV20-1 with TRBJ2-7; D is undetermined. The CDR3 loop spans 14 amino acids. Germline values: CDR1 DFQATT, CDR2 SNEGSKA (reference sequence). V lost 6 bases and J lost 3, with 18 bases in between. The CDR3 DNA reads as TGCAGTGCCCGTATGAGGTCCGGCTTCTACGAGCAGTACTTC. Translated: CSARMRSGFYEQYF.